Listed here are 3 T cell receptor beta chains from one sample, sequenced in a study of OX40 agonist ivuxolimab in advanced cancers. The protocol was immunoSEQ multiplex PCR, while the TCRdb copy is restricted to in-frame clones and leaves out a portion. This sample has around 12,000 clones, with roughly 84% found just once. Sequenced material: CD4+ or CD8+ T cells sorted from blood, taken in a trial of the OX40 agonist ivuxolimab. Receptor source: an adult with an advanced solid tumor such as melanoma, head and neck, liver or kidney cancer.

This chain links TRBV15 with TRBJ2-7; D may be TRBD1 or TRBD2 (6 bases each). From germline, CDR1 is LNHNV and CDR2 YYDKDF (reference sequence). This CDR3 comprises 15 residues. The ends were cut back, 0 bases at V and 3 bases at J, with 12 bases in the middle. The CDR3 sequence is CATSREIGGLYEQYF. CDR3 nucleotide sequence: TGTGCCACCAGCAGAGAAATAGGGGGGCTCTACGAGCAGTACTTC. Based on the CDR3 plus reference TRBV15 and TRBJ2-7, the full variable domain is DAMVIQNPRYQVTQFGKPVTLSCSQTLNHNVMYWYQQKSSQAPKLLFHYYDKDFNNEADTPDNFQSRRPNTSFCFLDIRSPGLGDTAMYLCATSREIGGLYEQYFGPGTRLTVT.

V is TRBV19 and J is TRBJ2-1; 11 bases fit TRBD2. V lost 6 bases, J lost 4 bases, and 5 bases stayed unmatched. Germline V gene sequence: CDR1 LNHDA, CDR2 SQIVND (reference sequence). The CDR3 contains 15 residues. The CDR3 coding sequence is TGTGCCAGTAGGGGGACTAGCGGCCCTTACAATGAGCAGTTCTTC. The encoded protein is CASRGTSGPYNEQFF.

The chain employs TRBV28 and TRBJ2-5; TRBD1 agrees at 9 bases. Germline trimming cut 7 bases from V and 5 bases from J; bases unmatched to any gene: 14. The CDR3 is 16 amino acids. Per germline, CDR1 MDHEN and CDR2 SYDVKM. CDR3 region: CASITRDREWVETQYF. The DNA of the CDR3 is TGTGCCAGCATCACCCGGGACAGGGAGTGGGTTGAGACCCAGTACTTC.